This T cell receptor beta chain was sequenced for a study of blood T cell repertoires in COVID-19. Study-wide context: Samples taken during acute and convalescent COVID-19 were collected in the United States, Italy and Spain. In each case, the material was cDNA or gDNA derived from T cells, B-cell-depleted T cells, or PBMCs.

CDR1 and CDR2 from the germline V gene are MGHDK and SYGVNS. The V and J ends lost 3 bases and 4 bases respectively, with 6 bases between them. The CDR3 loop spans 12 amino acids. Authors' methods: Estimated nucleated cell counts came from reference gene primer amplification. The method was immunoSEQ multiplex PCR; TCRdb's version includes in-frame clones alone and lacks a portion of them. For V, J and clone size, that table is used; D and trimming come from the DNA. The table includes about 180,000 clones, approximately 85% detected once. Sequences were obtained from peripheral blood. The chain couples TRBV25-1 to TRBJ1-2; no reliable D call. The TCR originated in a human donor with active or convalescent COVID-19. The donor label of this sample is uncertain. CDR3 sequence reads: CASSDRGYGYTF. The CDR3, as DNA: TGTGCCAGCAGTGACAGAGGCTATGGCTACACCTTC.